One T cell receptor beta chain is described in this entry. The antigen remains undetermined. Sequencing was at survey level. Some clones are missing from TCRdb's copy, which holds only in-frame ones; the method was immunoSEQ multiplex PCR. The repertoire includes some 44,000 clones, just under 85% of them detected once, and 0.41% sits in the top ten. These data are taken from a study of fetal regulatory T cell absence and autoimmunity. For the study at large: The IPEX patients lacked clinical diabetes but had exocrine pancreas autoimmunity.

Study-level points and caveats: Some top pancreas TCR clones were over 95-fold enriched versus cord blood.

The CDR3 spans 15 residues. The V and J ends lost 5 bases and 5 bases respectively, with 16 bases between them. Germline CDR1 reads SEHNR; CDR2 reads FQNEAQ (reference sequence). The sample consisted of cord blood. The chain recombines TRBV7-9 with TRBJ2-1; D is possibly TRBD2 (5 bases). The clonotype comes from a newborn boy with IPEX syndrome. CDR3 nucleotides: TGTGCCAGCAGCGCTAAAGAGGGCAGACACAATGAGCAGTTCTTC. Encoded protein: CASSAKEGRHNEQFF. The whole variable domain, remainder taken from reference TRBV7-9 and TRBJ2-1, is DTGVSQNPRHKITKRGQNVTFRCDPISEHNRLYWYRQTLGQGPEFLTYFQNEAQLEKSRLLSDRFSAERPKGSFSTLEIQRTEQGDSAMYLCASSAKEGRHNEQFFGPGTRLTVL.